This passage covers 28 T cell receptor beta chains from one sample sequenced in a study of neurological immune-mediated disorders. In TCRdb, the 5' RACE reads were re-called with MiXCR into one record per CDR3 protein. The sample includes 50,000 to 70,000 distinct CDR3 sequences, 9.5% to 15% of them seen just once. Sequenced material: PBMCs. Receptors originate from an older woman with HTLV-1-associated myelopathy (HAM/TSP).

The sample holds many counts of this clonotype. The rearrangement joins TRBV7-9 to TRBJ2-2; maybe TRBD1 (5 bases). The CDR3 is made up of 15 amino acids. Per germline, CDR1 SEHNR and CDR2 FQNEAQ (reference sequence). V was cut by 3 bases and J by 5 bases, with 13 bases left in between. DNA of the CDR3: TGTGCCAGCAGCTTTGAGGACACCGTTACCGGGGAGCTGTTTTTT. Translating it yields CASSFEDTVTGELFF.

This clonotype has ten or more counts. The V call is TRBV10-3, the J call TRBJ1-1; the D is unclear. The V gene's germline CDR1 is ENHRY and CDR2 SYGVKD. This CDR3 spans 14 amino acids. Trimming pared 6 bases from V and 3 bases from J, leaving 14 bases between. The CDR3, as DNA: TGTGCCATCAGGGACGGGGAAGATCACACTGAAGCTTTCTTT. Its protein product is CAIRDGEDHTEAFF.

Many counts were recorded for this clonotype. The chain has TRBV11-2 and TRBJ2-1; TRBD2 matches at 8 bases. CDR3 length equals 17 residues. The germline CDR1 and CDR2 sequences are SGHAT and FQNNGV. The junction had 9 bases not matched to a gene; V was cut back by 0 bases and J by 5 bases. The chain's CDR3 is CASSLEFGGRIDNEQFF. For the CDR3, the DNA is TGTGCCAGCAGCTTAGAATTCGGCGGGAGGATAGACAATGAGCAGTTCTTC. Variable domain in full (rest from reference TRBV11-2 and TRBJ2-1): EAGVAQSPRYKIIEKRQSVAFWCNPISGHATLYWYQQILGQGPKLLIQFQNNGVVDDSQLPKDRFSAERLKGVDSTLKIQPAKLEDSAVYLCASSLEFGGRIDNEQFFGPGTRLTVL.

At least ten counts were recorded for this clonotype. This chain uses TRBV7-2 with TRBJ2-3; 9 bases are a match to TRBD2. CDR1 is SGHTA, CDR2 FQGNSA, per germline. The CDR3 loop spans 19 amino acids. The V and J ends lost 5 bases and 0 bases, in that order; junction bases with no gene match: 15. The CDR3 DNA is TGTGCCAGCAGCCTCGGGGGTGGTAGCGGGAGACTCAGCACAGATACGCAGTATTTT. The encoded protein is CASSLGGGSGRLSTDTQYF.

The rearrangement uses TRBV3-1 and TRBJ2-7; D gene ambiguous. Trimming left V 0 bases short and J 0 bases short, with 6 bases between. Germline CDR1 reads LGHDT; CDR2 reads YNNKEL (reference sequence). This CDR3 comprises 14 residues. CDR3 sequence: CASSQELSSYEQYF. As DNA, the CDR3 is TGTGCCAGCAGCCAAGAGCTGAGCTCCTACGAGCAGTACTTC.

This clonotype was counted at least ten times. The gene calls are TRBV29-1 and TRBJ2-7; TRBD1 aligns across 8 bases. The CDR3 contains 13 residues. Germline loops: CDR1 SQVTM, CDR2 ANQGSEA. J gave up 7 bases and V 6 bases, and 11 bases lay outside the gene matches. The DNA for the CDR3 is TGCAGCGTGTCCAGGGACAGGACGGGGGAGCAGTACTTC. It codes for CSVSRDRTGEQYF.

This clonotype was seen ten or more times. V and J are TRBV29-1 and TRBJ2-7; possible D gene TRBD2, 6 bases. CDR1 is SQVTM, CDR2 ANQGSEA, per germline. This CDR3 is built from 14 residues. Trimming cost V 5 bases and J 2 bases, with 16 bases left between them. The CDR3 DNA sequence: TGCAGCGTTTACACGGGGGACTTGGCCTACGAGCAGTACTTC. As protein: CSVYTGDLAYEQYF.

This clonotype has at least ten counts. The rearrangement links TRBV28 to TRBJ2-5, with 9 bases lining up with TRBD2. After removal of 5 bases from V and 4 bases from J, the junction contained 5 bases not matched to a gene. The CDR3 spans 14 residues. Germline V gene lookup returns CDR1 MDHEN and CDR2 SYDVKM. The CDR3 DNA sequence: TGTGCCAGCAGTCAGCTAGCGGGAACAGAGACCCAGTACTTC. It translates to CASSQLAGTETQYF.

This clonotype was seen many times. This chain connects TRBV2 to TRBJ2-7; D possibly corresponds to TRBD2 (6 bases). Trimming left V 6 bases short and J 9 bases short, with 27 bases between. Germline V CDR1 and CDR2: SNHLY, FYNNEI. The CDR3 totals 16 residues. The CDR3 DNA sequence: TGTGCCAGCAGGAGCGCCGGTGGGGGGAATAAGTGGTGGCAGTACTTC. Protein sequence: CASRSAGGGNKWWQYF.

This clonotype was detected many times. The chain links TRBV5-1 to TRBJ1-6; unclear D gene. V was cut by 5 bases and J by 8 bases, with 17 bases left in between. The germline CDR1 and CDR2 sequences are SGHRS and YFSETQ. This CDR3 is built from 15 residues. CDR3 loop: CASSYGPAGDSPLHF. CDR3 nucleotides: TGCGCCAGCAGTTACGGACCGGCGGGAGATTCACCCCTCCACTTT.

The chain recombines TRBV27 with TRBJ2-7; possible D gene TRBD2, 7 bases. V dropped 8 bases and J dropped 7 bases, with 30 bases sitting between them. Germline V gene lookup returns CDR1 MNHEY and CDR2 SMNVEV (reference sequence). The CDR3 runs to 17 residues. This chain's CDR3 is CASRRGRGAGPGREQYF. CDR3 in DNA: TGTGCCAGCCGACGTGGCAGGGGAGCGGGACCCGGGAGGGAGCAGTACTTC.

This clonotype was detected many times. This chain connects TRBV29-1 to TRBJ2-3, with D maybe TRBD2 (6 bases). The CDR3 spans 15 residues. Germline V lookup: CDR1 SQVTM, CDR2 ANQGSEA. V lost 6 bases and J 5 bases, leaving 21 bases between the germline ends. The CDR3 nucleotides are TGCAGCGTCCCTAGGGGCGGAGGGGTAGAAGATACGCAGTATTTT. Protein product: CSVPRGGGVEDTQYF.

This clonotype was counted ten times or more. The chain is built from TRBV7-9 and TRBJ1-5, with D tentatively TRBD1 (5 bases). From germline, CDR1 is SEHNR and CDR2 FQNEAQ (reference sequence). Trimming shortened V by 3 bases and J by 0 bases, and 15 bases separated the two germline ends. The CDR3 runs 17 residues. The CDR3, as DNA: TGTGCCAGCAGCTTCCTGACAGTTACCAATAGCAATCAGCCCCAGCATTTT. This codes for CASSFLTVTNSNQPQHF.

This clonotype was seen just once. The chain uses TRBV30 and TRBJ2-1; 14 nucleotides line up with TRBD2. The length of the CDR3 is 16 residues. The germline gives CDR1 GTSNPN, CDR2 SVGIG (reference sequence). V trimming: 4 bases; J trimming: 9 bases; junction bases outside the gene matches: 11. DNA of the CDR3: TGTGCCTGGAACCATCGGACTAGCGGGAGGTACGGTGAGCAGTTCTTC. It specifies CAWNHRTSGRYGEQFF.

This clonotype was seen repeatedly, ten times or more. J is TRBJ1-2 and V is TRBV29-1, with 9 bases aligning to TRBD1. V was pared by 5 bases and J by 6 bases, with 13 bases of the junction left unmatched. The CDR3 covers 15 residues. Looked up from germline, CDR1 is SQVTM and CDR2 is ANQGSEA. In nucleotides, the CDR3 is TGCAGCGTTTACTCACATGACAGGGGGACGAATGGCTACACCTTC. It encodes CSVYSHDRGTNGYTF.

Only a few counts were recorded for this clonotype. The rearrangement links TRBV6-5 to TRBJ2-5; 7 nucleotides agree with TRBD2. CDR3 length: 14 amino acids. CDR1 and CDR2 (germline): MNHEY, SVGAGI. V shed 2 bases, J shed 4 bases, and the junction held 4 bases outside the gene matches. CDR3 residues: CASSYGGGGETQYF. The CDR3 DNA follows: TGTGCCAGCAGTTACGGGGGGGGAGGAGAGACCCAGTACTTC.

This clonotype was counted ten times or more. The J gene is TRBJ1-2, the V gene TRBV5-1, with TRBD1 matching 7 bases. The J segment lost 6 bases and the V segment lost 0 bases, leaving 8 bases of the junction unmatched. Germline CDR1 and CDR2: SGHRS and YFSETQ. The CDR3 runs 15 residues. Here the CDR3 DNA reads TGCGCCAGCAGCTTGGAAGGGGGCTATCAACATGGCTACACCTTC. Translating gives CASSLEGGYQHGYTF.

CDR3 nucleotide sequence: TGCGCCAGCAGCCAAGAGGCTCCAGGGAGGGTCGATGAGCAGTTCTTC. Its translation is CASSQEAPGRVDEQFF. This chain uses TRBV4-1 with TRBJ2-1; 7 bases line up with TRBD2. V lost 0 bases to trimming and J lost 8 bases; unmatched junction nucleotides: 10. This CDR3 comprises 16 residues. From germline, CDR1 is MGHRA and CDR2 YSYEKL.

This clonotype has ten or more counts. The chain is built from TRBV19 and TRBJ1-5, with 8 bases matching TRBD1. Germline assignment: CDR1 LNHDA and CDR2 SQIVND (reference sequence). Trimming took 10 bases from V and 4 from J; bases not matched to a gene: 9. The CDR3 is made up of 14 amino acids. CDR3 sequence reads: CATRSGGGNQPQHF. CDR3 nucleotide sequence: TGTGCCACCAGATCAGGGGGCGGAAATCAGCCCCAGCATTTT.

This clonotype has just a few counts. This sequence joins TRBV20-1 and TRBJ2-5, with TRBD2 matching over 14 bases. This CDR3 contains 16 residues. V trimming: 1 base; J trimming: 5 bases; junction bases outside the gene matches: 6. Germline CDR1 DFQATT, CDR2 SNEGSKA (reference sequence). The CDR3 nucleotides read TGCAGTGCTAGAGGACTAGCGGGAGGGTTTCGGGAGACCCAGTACTTC. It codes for CSARGLAGGFRETQYF.

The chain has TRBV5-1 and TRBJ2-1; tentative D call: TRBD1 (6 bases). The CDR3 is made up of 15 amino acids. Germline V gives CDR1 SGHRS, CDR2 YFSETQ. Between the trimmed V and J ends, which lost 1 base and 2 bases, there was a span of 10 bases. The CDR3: CASSLSSGAYNEQFF. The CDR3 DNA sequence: TGCGCCAGCAGCTTGTCGTCAGGGGCCTACAATGAGCAGTTCTTC.

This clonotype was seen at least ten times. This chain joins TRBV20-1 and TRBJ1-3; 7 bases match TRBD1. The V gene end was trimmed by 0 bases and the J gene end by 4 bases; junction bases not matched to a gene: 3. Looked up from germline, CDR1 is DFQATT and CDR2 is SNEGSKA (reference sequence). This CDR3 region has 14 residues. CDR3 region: CSARDDRVGNTIYF. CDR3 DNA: TGCAGTGCTAGAGACGACAGGGTGGGAAACACCATATATTTT.

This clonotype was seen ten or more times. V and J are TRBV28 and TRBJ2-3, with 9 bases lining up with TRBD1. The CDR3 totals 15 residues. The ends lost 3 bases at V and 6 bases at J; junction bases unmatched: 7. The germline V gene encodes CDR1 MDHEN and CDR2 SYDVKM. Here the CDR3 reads CASSLSGTGKDTQYF. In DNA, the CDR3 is TGTGCCAGCAGTTTGAGCGGGACAGGGAAGGATACGCAGTATTTT.

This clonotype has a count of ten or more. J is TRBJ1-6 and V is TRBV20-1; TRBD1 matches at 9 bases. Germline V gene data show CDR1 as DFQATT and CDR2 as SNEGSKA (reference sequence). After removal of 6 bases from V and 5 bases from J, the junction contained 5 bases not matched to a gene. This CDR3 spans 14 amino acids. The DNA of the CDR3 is TGCAGTGCGAGACGGACAGGGGATAATTCACCCCTCCACTTT. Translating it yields CSARRTGDNSPLHF.

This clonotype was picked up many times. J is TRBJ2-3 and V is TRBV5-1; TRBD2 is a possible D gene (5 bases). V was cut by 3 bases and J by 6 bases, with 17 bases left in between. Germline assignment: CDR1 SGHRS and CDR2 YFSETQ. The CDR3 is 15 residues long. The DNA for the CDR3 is TGCGCCAGCAGCTACGAGGGCCACCCGGTTGATACGCAGTATTTT. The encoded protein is CASSYEGHPVDTQYF.

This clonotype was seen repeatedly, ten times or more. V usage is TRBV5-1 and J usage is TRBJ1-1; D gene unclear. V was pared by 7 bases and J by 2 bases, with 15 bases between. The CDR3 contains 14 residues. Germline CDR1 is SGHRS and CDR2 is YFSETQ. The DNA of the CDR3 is TGCGCCAGCCGAAACGGTGGGAAAAACACTGAAGCTTTCTTT. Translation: CASRNGGKNTEAFF. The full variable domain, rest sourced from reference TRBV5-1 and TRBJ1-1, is KAGVTQTPRYLIKTRGQQVTLSCSPISGHRSVSWYQQTPGQGLQFLFEYFSETQRNKGNFPGRFSGRQFSNSRSEMNVSTLELGDSALYLCASRNGGKNTEAFFGQGTRLTVV.

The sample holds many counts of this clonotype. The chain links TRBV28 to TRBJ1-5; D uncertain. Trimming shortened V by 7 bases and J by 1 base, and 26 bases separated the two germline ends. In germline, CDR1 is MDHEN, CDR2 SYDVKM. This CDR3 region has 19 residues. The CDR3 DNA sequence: TGTGCCAGCATCACGCGCGATCCCTCACAAGGAGAGAGCAATCAGCCCCAGCATTTT. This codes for CASITRDPSQGESNQPQHF.

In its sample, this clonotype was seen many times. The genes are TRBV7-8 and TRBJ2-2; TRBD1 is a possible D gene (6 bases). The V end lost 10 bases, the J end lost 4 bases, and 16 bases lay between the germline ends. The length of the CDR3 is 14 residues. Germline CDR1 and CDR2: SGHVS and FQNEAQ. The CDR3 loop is CATSRRGSTGELFF. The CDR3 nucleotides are TGTGCCACCTCGCGCAGGGGTAGCACCGGGGAGCTGTTTTTT.